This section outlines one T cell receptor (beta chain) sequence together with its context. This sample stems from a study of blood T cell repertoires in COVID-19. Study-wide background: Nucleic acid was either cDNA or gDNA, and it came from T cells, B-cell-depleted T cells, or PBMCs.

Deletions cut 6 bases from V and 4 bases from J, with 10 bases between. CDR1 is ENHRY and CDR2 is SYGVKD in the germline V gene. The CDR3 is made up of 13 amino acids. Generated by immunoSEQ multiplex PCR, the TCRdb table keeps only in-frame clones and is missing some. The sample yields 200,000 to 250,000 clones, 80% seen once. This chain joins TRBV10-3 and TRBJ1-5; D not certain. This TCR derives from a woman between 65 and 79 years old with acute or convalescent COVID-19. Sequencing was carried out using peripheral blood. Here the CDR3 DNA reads TGTGCCATCAGCTCGGGAGAGAATCAGCCCCAGCATTTT. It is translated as CAISSGENQPQHF.